This T cell receptor beta chain was obtained from a study of CD8 T cells in Susac syndrome (dated by TCRdb to about 2019). About the investigation overall: The study used repertoire sequencing to test whether antigen drove CD8+ T cell activation and differentiation in Susac syndrome. The clonality of the CD8+ T cell repertoire was compared across approximately 11 healthy donors, roughly 14 Susac syndrome patients and fewer than 16 multiple sclerosis patients. Broader findings and caveats from the paper: The study acknowledged that relatively few individuals were included in the TCR sequencing and HLA analysis.

Peripheral blood CD8+ and CD4+ T cells from healthy donors, Susac syndrome patients and multiple sclerosis patients were profiled by high-throughput TCR beta sequencing. The multiple sclerosis controls were treatment-naive patients whose relapsing-remitting disease, either stable or active, fulfilled the revised McDonald criteria. Bulk CD8+ and CD4+ T cells were purified by magnetic negative isolation, while CD8+ TEMRA cells were enriched using FACS. Blood was drawn into EDTA tubes, processed within 24 hours, and PBMCs were isolated by density gradient centrifugation. PBMCs destined for TCR sequencing were cryopreserved in liquid nitrogen and later thawed in a 37 °C water bath. Purity of sorted or isolated CD4+, CD8+ and CD8+ TEMRA cells was at least 90%. A remark on this clonotype: The antigen it recognizes is unknown. Base quality data are lacking; no much larger clone is found one base away.

RNA was extracted with the RNeasy kit and about 0.5 to 1 ug was reverse transcribed using random hexamers. The immunoSEQ multiplex PCR assay, which covers 54 Vbeta and 13 Jbeta segments, was used to amplify TCR beta CDR3 regions. PCR amplification bias was corrected using a synthetic template baseline for primer optimization and computational correction. On the study's bioinformatics: Reads were assigned to V, D and J genes according to IMGT and analyzed in immunoSEQ Analyzer, with only productive sequences retained. To calculate clonality, Shannon entropy was normalized by log2 of the number of productive unique sequences and then subtracted from one. For each patient and control, public and private clones were evaluated within the 100 most prevalent clones. A clone was defined as Susac-specific if it was absent from the healthy and MS cohorts, from about 1,100 published viral clones and from other ImmuneACCESS disease sequences. In TCRdb, the public reads were trimmed at Q25 with fastp and aligned with MiXCR, with productive beta chains retained. Every CDR3 protein is listed once, alongside the most common genes and DNA of its rows. V and J calls and clone size were set by TCRdb, not the authors. This sample lists around 300,000 distinct CDR3 sequences; approximately 91% were detected once. About 0.17% of the sample is taken by the ten largest.

From the cysteine through the phenylalanine, the CDR3 covers 13 amino acids. Left in the record is the CDR3 DNA by itself, 39 bases read in frame from the first base. Relative to germline, V is 6 bases shorter and J is 0 bases shorter, with 12 bases between their ends. The germline V gene (reference sequence) gives CDR1 as DFQATT and CDR2 as SNEGSKA. Input material: CD8+ T cells from PBMCs. The chain is assembled from TRBV20-1 and TRBJ2-7, with the D gene not clear enough to name. This clonotype was sampled from a human donor with multiple sclerosis. The CDR3 region reads CSASLLSSYEQYF. The nucleotides read TGCAGTGCCAGCCTTTTGAGCTCCTACGAGCAGTACTTC.